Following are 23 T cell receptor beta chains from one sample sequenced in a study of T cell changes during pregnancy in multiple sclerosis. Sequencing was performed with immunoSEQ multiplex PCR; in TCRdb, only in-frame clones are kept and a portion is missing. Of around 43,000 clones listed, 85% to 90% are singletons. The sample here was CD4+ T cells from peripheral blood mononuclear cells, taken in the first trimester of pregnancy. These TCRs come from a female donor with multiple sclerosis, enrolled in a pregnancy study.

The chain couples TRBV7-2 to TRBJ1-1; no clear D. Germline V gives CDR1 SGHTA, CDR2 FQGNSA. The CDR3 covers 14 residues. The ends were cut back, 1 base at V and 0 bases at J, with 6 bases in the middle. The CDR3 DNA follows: TGTGCCAGCAGCTTAGGTACGGTGAACACTGAAGCTTTCTTT. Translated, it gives CASSLGTVNTEAFF. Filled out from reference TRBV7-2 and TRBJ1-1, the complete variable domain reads GAGVSQSPSNKVTEKGKDVELRCDPISGHTALYWYRQSLGQGLEFLIYFQGNSAPDKSGLPSDRFSAERTGGSVSTLTIQRTQQEDSAVYLCASSLGTVNTEAFFGQGTRLTVV.

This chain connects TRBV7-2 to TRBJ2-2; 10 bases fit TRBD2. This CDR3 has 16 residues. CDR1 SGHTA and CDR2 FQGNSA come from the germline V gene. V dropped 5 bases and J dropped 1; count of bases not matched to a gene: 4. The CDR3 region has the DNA TGTGCCAGCAGCCCGGGACTAGCGAGGAACACCGGGGAGCTGTTTTTT. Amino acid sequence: CASSPGLARNTGELFF. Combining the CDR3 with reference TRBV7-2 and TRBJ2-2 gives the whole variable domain GAGVSQSPSNKVTEKGKDVELRCDPISGHTALYWYRQSLGQGLEFLIYFQGNSAPDKSGLPSDRFSAERTGGSVSTLTIQRTQQEDSAVYLCASSPGLARNTGELFFGEGSRLTVL.

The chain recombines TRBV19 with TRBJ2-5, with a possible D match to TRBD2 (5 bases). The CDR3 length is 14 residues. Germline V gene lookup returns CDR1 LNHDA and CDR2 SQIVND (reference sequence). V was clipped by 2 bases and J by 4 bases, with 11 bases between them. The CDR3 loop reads CASSIRQGGETQYF. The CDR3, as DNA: TGTGCCAGTAGTATAAGGCAAGGAGGAGAGACCCAGTACTTC. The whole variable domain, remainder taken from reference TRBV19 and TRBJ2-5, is DGGITQSPKYLFRKEGQNVTLSCEQNLNHDAMYWYRQDPGQGLRLIYYSQIVNDFQKGDIAEGYSVSREKKESFPLTVTSAQKNPTAFYLCASSIRQGGETQYFGPGTRLLVL.

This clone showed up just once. The CDR3 spells CASSSPQRGSYNEQFF. The CDR3 nucleotides read TGTGCCAGCAGTTCCCCCCAGCGGGGATCCTACAATGAGCAGTTCTTC. The genes are TRBV6-5 and TRBJ2-1; 7 bases fit TRBD2. Trimming removed 4 bases from V and 1 base from J; junction bases left unmatched: 7. The germline CDR1 and CDR2 sequences are MNHEY and SVGAGI. This CDR3 contains 16 residues.

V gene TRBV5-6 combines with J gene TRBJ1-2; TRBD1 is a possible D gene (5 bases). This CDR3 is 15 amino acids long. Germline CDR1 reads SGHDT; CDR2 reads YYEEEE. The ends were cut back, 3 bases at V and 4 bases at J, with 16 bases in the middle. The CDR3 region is CASSSGDRGSYGYTF. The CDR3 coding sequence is TGTGCCAGCAGCTCTGGCGATAGGGGCAGCTATGGCTACACCTTC.

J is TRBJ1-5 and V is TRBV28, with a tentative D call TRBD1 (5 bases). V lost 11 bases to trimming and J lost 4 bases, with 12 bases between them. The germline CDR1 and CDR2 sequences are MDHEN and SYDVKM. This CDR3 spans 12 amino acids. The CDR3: CAGNRLNQPQHF. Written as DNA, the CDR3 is TGTGCCGGAAACAGGCTTAATCAGCCCCAGCATTTT.

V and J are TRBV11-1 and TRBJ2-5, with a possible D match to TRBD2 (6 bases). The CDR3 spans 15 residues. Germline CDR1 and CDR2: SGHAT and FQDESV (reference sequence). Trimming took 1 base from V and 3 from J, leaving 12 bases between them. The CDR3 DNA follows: TGTGCCAGCAGCTTAGAATACGGAGGGGAAGAGACCCAGTACTTC. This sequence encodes CASSLEYGGEETQYF. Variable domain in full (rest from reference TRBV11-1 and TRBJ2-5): EAEVAQSPRYKITEKSQAVAFWCDPISGHATLYWYRQILGQGPELLVQFQDESVVDDSQLPKDRFSAERLKGVDSTLKIQPAELGDSAMYLCASSLEYGGEETQYFGPGTRLLVL.

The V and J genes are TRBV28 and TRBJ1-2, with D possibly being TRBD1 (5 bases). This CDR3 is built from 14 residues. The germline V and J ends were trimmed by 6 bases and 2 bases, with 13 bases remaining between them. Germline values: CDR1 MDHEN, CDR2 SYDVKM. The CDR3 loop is CASRLSRGNYGYTF. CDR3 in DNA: TGTGCCAGCAGGCTTTCTCGGGGGAACTATGGCTACACCTTC.

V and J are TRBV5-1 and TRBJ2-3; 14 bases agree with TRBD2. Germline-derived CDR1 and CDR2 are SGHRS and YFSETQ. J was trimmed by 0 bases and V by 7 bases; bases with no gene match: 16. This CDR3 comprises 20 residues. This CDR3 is CASSGLAGGLALVSTDTQYF. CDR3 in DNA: TGCGCCAGCTCCGGACTAGCGGGAGGTCTAGCCCTCGTTAGCACAGATACGCAGTATTTT.

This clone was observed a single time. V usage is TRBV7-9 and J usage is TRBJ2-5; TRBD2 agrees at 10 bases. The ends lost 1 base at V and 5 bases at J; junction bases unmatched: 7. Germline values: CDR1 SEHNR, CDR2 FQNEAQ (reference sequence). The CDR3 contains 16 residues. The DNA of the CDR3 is TGTGCCAGCAGCTTAGTCTCTAGCGGGAGTTATGAGACCCAGTACTTC. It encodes CASSLVSSGSYETQYF.

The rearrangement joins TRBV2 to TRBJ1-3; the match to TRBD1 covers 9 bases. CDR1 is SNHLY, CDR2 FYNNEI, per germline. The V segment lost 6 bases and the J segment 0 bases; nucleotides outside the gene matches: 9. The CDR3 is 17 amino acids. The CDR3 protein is CASRIQGALFSGNTIYF. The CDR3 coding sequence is TGTGCCAGCAGAATACAGGGGGCCCTTTTCTCTGGAAACACCATATATTTT.

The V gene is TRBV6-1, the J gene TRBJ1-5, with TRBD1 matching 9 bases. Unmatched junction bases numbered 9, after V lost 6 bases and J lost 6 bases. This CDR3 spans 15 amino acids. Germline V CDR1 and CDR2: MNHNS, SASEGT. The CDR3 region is CASRIQGARSQPQHF. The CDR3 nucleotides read TGTGCCAGCAGGATACAGGGGGCGCGAAGTCAGCCCCAGCATTTT.

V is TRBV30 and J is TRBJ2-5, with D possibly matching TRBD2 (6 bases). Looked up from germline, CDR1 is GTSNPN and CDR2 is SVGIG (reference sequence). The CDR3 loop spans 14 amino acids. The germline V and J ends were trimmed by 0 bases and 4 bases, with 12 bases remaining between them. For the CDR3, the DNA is TGTGCCTGGAGTGTCCCGGGGGTGGGAGAGACCCAGTACTTC. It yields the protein CAWSVPGVGETQYF.

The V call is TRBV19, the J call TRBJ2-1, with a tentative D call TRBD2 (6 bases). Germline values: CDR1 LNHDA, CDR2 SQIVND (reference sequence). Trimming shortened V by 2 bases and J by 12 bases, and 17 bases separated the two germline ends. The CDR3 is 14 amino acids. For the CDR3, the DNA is TGTGCCAGTAGTATAACGGGCGGGAAAAAGGGGCAGTTCTTC. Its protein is CASSITGGKKGQFF.

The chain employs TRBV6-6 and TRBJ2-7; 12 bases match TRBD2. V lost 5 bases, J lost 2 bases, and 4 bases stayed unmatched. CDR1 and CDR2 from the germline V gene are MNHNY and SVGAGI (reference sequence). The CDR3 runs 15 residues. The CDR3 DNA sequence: TGTGCCAGCAGTCAGACTAGCGGGAGAACCTACGAGCAGTACTTC. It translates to CASSQTSGRTYEQYF.

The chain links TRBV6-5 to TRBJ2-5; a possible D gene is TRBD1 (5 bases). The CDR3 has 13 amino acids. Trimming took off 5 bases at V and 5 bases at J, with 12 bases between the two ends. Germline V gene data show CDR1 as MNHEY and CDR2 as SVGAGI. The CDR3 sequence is CASSPGFRETQYF. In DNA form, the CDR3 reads TGTGCCAGCAGTCCAGGGTTCCGGGAGACCCAGTACTTC.

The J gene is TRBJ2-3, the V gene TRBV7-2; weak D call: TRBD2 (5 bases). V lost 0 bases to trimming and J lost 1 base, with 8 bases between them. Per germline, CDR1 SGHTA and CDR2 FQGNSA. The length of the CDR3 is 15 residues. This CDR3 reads CASSLAGLGTDTQYF. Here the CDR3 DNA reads TGTGCCAGCAGCTTAGCCGGACTTGGCACAGATACGCAGTATTTT.

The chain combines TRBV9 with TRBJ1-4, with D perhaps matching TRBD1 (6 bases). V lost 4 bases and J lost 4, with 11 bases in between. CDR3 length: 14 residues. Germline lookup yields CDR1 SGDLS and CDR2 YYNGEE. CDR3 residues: CASSPGENNEKLFF. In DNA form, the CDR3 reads TGTGCCAGCAGCCCAGGGGAGAATAATGAAAAACTGTTTTTT.

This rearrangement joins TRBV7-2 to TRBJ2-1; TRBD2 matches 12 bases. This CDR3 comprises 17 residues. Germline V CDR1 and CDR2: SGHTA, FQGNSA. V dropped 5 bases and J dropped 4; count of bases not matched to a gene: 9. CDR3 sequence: CASSLPTGTSGYNEQFF. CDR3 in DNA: TGTGCCAGCAGCCTGCCGACCGGGACTAGCGGGTACAATGAGCAGTTCTTC.

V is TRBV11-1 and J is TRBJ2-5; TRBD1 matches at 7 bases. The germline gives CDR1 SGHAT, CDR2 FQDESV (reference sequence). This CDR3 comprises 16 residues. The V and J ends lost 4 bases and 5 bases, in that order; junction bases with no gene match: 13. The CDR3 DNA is TGTGCCAGCAGCTCATTCGGTTCAGGGGGATCTGAGACCCAGTACTTC. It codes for CASSSFGSGGSETQYF.

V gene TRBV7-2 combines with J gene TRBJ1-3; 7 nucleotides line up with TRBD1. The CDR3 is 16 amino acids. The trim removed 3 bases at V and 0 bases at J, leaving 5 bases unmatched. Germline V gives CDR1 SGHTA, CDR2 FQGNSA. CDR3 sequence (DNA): TGTGCCAGCAGCTTGGGACAGCCGAGCTCTGGAAACACCATATATTTT. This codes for CASSLGQPSSGNTIYF.

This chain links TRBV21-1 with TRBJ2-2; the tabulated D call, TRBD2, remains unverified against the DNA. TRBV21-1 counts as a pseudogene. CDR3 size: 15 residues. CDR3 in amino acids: CASSVLAGRTGELFF. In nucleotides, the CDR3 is TGTGCCAGCAGCGTACTAGCGGGAAGAACCGGGGAGCTGTTTTTT.

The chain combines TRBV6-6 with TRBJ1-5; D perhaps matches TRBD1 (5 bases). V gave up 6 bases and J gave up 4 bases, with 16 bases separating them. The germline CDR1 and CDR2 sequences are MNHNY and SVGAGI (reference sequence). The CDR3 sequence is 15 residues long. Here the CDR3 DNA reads TGTGCCAGCAGCAGAGACAGCCGCTATAATCAGCCCCAGCATTTT. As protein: CASSRDSRYNQPQHF.